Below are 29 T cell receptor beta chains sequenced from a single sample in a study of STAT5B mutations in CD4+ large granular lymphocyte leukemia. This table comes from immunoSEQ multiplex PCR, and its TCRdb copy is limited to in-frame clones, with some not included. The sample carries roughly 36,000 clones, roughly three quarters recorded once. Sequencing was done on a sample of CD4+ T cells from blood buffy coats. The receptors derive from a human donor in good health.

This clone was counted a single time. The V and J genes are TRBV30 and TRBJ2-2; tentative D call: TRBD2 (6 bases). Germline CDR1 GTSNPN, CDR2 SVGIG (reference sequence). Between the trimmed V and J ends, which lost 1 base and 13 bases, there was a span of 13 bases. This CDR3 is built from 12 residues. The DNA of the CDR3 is TGTGCCTGGAGTGAGGGAGGAAGCGTGCTGTTTTTT. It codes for CAWSEGGSVLFF.

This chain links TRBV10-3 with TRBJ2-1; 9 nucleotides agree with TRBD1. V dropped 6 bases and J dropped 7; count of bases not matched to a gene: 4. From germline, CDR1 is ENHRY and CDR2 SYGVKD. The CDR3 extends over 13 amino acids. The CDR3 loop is CAIRPGQGNEQFF. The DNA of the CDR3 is TGTGCCATCAGGCCGGGACAGGGAAATGAGCAGTTCTTC.

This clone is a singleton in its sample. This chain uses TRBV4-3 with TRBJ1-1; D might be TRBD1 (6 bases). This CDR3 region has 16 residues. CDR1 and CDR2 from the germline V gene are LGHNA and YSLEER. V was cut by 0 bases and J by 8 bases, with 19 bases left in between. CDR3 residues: CASSQENRRGAGEAFF. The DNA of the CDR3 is TGCGCCAGCAGCCAAGAAAACCGACGGGGGGCGGGGGAAGCTTTCTTT.

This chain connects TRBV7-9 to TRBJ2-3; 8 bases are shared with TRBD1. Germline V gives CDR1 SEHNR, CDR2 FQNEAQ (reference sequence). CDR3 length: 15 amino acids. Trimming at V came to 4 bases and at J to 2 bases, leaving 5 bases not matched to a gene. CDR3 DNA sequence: TGTGCCAGCAGCTCCGGACAGGGTTACACAGATACGCAGTATTTT. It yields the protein CASSSGQGYTDTQYF. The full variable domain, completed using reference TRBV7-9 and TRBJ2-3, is DTGVSQNPRHKITKRGQNVTFRCDPISEHNRLYWYRQTLGQGPEFLTYFQNEAQLEKSRLLSDRFSAERPKGSFSTLEIQRTEQGDSAMYLCASSSGQGYTDTQYFGPGTRLTVL.

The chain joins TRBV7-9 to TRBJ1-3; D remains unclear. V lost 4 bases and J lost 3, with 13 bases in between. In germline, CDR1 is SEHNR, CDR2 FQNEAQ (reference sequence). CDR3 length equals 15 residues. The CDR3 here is CASSSQGLYGNTIYF. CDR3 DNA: TGTGCCAGCAGCTCACAAGGACTCTATGGAAACACCATATATTTT.

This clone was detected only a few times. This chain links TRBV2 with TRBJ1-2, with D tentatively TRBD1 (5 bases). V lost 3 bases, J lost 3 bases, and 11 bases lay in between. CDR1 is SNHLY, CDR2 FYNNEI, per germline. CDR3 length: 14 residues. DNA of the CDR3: TGTGCCAGCAGTGACAGCGGGGGGTACTATGGCTACACCTTC. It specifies CASSDSGGYYGYTF.

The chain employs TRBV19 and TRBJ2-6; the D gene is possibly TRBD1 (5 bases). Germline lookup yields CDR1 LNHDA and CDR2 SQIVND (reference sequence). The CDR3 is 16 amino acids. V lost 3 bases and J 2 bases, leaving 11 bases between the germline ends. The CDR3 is CASSILPGTGANVLTF. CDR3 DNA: TGTGCCAGTAGTATTCTGCCAGGGACTGGGGCCAACGTCCTGACTTTC.

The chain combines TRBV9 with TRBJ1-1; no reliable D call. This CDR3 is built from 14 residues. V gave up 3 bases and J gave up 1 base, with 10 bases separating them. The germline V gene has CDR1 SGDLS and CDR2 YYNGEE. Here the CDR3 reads CASSALPGNTEAFF. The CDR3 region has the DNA TGTGCCAGCAGCGCTCTCCCGGGGAACACTGAAGCTTTCTTT.

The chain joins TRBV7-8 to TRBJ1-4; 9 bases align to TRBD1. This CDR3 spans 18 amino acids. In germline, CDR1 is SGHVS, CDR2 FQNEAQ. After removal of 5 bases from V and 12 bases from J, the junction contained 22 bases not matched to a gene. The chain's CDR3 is CASSVGTGRSNKLGELFF. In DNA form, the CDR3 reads TGTGCCAGCAGCGTAGGGACAGGGAGATCCAATAAGTTAGGGGAACTGTTTTTT.

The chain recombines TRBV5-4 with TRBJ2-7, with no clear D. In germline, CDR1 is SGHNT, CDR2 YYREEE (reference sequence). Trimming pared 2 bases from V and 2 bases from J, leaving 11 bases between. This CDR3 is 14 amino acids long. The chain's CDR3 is CASSFLSAPYEQYF. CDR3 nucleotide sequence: TGTGCCAGCAGCTTTCTAAGTGCCCCCTACGAGCAGTACTTC.

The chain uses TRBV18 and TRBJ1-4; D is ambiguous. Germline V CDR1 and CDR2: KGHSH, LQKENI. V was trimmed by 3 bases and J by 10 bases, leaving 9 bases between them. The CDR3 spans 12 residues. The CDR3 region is CASSPPRGKLFF. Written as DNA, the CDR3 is TGTGCCAGCTCACCCCCCCGGGGAAAACTGTTTTTT.

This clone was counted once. As DNA, the CDR3 is TGTGCCAGCAGTGAAGCCGCCGCCCTAACCCAGTACTTC. Its protein product is CASSEAAALTQYF. This chain uses TRBV2 with TRBJ2-5; D call uncertain. Trimming pared 0 bases from V and 8 bases from J, leaving 10 bases between. The germline gives CDR1 SNHLY, CDR2 FYNNEI. This CDR3 has 13 residues.

CDR3 DNA: TGTGCCAGCAGCGCTGAGCTCAGCAACCGCCAAGAGACCCAGTACTTC. Residues: CASSAELSNRQETQYF. J is TRBJ2-5 and V is TRBV5-4; D is unresolved. The CDR3 extends over 16 amino acids. From germline, CDR1 is SGHNT and CDR2 YYREEE (reference sequence). The germline V and J ends were trimmed by 4 bases and 1 base, with 17 bases remaining between them.

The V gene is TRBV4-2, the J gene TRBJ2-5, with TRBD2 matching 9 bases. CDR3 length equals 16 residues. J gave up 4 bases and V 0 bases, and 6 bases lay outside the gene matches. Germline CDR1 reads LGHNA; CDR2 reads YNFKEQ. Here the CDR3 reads CASSQEGGGARETQYF. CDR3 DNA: TGTGCCAGCAGCCAAGAGGGCGGGGGGGCGAGAGAGACCCAGTACTTC.

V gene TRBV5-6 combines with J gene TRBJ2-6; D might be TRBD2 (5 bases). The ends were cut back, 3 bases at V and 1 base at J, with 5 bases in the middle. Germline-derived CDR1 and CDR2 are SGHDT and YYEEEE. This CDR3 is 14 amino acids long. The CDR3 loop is CASSWRSGANVLTF. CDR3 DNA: TGTGCCAGCAGCTGGAGGTCTGGGGCCAACGTCCTGACTTTC.

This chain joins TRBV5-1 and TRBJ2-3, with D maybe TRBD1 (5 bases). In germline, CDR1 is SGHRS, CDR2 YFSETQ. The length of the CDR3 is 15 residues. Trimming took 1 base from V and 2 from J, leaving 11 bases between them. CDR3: CASSLPSGPTDTQYF. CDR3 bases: TGCGCCAGCAGCTTGCCCTCAGGGCCCACAGATACGCAGTATTTT.

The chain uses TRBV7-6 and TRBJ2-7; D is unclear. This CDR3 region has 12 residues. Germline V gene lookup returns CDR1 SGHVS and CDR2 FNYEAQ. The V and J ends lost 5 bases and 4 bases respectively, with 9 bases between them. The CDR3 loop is CASSLGRYEQYF. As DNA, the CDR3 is TGTGCCAGCAGCCTCGGACGGTACGAGCAGTACTTC.

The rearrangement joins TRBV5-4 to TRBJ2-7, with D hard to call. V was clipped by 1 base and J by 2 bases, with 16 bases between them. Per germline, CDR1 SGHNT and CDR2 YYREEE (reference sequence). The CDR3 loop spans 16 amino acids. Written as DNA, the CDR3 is TGTGCCAGCAGCTTGAAGGGCTCGGCAGTCCCCTACGAGCAGTACTTC. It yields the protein CASSLKGSAVPYEQYF.

The CDR3 region is CASSQELRRRGLLYQSYGYTF. The CDR3 nucleotides read TGTGCCAGCAGCCAAGAGCTACGGAGAAGGGGGCTTCTTTATCAAAGCTATGGCTACACCTTC. This rearrangement joins TRBV4-2 to TRBJ1-2; 7 nucleotides match TRBD1. The CDR3 extends over 21 amino acids. CDR1 and CDR2 from the germline V gene are LGHNA and YNFKEQ. V lost 0 bases to trimming and J lost 4 bases; unmatched junction nucleotides: 23.

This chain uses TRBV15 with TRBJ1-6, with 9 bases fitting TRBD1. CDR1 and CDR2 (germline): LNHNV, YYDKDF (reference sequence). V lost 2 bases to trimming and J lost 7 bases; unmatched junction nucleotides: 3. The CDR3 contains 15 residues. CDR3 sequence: CATSRTGTGNSPLHF. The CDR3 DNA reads TGTGCCACCAGCAGAACCGGGACAGGGAATTCACCCCTCCACTTT.

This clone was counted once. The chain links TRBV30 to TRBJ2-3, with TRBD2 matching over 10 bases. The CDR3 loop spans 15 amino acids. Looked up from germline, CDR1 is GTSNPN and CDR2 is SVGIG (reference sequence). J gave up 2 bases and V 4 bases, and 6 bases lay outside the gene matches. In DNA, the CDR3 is TGTGCCTGGACCAGGACTAGCGGTTTCACAGATACGCAGTATTTT. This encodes CAWTRTSGFTDTQYF.

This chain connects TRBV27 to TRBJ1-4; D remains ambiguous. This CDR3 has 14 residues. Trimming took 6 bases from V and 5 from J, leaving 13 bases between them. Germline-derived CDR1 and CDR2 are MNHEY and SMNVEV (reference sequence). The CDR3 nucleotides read TGTGCCAGCAGACGCCCAGGATTAAATGAAAAACTGTTTTTT. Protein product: CASRRPGLNEKLFF.

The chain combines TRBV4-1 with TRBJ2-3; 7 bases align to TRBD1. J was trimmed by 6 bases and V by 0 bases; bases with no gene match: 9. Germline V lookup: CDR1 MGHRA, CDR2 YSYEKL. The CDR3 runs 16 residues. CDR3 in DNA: TGCGCCAGCAGCCAAGATCCGCTGGGCAGGGGGGATACGCAGTATTTT. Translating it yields CASSQDPLGRGDTQYF.

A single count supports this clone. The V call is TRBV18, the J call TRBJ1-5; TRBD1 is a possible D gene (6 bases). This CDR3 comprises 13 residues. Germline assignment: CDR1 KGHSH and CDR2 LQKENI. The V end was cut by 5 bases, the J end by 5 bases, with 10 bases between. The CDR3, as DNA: TGTGCCAGCTCAGTACAGGGAGATCAGCCCCAGCATTTT. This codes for CASSVQGDQPQHF. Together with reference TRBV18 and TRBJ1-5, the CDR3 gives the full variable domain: NAGVMQNPRHLVRRRGQEARLRCSPMKGHSHVYWYRQLPEEGLKFMVYLQKENIIDESGMPKERFSAEFPKEGPSILRIQQVVRGDSAAYFCASSVQGDQPQHFGDGTRLSIL.

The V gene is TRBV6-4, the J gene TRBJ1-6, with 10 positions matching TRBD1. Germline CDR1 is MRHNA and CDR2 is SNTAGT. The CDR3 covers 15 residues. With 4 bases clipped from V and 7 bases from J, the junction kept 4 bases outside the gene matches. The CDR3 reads CASSVMDRGNSPLHF. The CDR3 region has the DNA TGTGCCAGCAGTGTTATGGACAGGGGGAATTCACCCCTCCACTTT.

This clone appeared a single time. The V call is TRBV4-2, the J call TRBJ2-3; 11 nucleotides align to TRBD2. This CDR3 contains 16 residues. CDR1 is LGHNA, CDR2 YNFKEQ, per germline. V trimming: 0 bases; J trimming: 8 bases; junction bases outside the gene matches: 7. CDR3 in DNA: TGTGCCAGCAGCCAAGAGGTAGCGGGGGGGCTTGGTACGCAGTATTTT. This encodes CASSQEVAGGLGTQYF.

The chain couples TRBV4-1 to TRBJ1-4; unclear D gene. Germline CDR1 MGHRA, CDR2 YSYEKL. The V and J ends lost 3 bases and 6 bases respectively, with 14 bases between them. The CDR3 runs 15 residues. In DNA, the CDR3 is TGCGCCAGCAGCCAGGATGGGCAGGCGGATGAAAAACTGTTTTTT. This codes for CASSQDGQADEKLFF.

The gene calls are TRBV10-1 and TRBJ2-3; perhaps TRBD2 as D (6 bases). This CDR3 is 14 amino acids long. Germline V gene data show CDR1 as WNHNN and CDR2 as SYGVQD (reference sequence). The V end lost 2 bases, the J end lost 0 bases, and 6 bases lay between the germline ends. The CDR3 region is CASSEGGSTDTQYF. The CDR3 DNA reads TGCGCCAGCAGTGAGGGGGGGAGCACAGATACGCAGTATTTT.

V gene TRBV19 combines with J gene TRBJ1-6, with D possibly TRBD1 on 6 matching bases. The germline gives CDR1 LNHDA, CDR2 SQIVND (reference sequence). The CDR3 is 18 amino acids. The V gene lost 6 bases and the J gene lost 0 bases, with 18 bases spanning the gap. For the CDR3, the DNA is TGTGCCAGTAGCGCCGGAGGGGGTTATAGCTCCTATAATTCACCCCTCCACTTT. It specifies CASSAGGGYSSYNSPLHF.